This passage covers 2 T cell receptor beta chains from one sample sequenced in a study of T-cell reconstitution after alpha-beta-depleted transplantation in children. Unique molecular identifiers featured in how the TCRbeta library was prepared. TCRdb processed the PCR reads anew with MiXCR; each CDR3 protein has one entry. Here the sample spans hundreds of thousands of distinct CDR3 sequences, roughly 24% being singletons. Here the sequenced sample was PBMCs, taken before TCRalphabeta/CD19-depleted stem cell transplant. The receptors here all came from a girl between 2 and 10 years old with Fanconi anemia, due to receive a stem cell transplant.

This clonotype appeared a few times. The V gene is TRBV20-1, the J gene TRBJ2-5; TRBD1 agrees at 7 bases. CDR3 length: 12 amino acids. After removal of 4 bases from V and 4 bases from J, the junction contained 3 bases not matched to a gene. Germline CDR1 is DFQATT and CDR2 is SNEGSKA (reference sequence). CDR3 sequence: CSAINRGETQYF. The CDR3 region has the DNA TGCAGTGCTATTAACAGGGGAGAGACCCAGTACTTC.

This sequence joins TRBV20-1 and TRBJ2-5; 8 bases are a match to TRBD2. The junction had 4 bases not matched to a gene; V was cut back by 5 bases and J by 2 bases. The CDR3 is 13 residues long. Germline lookup yields CDR1 DFQATT and CDR2 SNEGSKA (reference sequence). The chain's CDR3 is CSASGLGQETQYF. The CDR3 DNA follows: TGCAGTGCTTCGGGACTAGGGCAAGAGACCCAGTACTTC.